Detailed here is one T cell receptor beta chain. There are a few counts of this clonotype. Its binding antigen is unknown. No base quality values were provided; no much bigger clone lies one nucleotide off. The library was produced with 5' RACE. Sequencing instrument: Illumina HiSeq 2000. Template switching added a universal primer binding site, and the final cDNA carried a unique molecular identifier that allowed TCR cDNA molecules to be counted accurately. Specific primers in the conserved constant-segment region were used to synthesize first-strand cDNA for TCR alpha and beta chains. Each cDNA library was double barcoded, with a SMART-Mk sample barcode plus Illumina barcodes, to control for contamination. TruSeq adapter sequences and Illumina sample barcodes were added in two successive PCR steps. TCR alpha and beta cDNA libraries were sequenced on the Illumina HiSeq platform with custom primers. The source study handled its data this way. Unique molecular identifiers were extracted from raw reads with MiGEC, and CDR3 positions were determined with MiXCR. Recombination models were inferred per individual with the repgenHMM and IGoR tools using an EM algorithm. Shared clonotypes were analyzed with the tcR package in R, and sharing was normalized by the product of cloneset sizes. Out-of-frame nonproductive sequences were analyzed to study raw recombination free of thymic and clonal selection effects. Starting from the raw public reads, TCRdb applied fastp trimming at Q25, assembled clones with MiXCR and retained in-frame beta chains. Rows with one shared CDR3 protein collapse into an entry with the most common genes and DNA. None of the V and J calls come from the authors' own analysis; TCRdb made them. The sample has about 210,000 distinct CDR3 sequences on record, around a tenth of them singletons. Over 4.5% of the sample is held by the ten biggest clonotypes.

The sample is drawn from a study of identical twins (dated by TCRdb to about 2016). With regard to the full study: TCR alpha and beta repertoires from monozygotic twins, unrelated adults of various ages and cord blood were deep-sequenced to test whether fetal clonotypes persist. To rule out contamination, replicate twin experiments were performed at different times with different library preparation protocols.

For CDR1 and CDR2, the germline V gene lists MNHNS and SASEGT. There are 15 amino acids in the CDR3, from cysteine to phenylalanine inclusive. Just the 45-base CDR3 DNA is kept, in frame starting at base 1. Deletion took 5 bases off V and 7 bases off J, with a span of 21 bases between the germline ends. Overall results and qualifications from the work: Compared with coincidental sharing between unrelated individuals, out-of-frame TCR alpha sequences shared between twins had an excess of sequences with low generation probability. Because the same donors could not be followed over many years, the conclusions depended on cross-sectional statistical analysis. Abundant cord blood beta clonotypes carried fewer insertions; young adult naive repertoires showed a weaker similar trend, while memory repertoires showed none. Zero-insertion analyses could be partly confounded by invariant T cells such as MAIT and iNKT, though diverse VJ usage argued against such confounding for most clonotypes. Out-of-frame TCR alpha sharing in monozygotic twins was systematically underestimated by recombination models, whereas sharing between unrelated individuals was in agreement with the recombination models. In beta out-of-frame sequences, excess twin sharing was weaker, because having fewer shared sequences lowered the signal-to-noise ratio.

Only healthy Caucasian donors were included. Miltenyi CD45RO+ enrichment and human naive T-cell isolation kits were used to isolate memory (CD45RO+) and naive T cells from PBMC. Sequencing was performed on memory (CD45RO+) T cells sorted from blood. According to the study, the label for this sample's cell subset or site signals: CD45RO+ enriched T cells. In this chain, TRBV6-1 is recombined with TRBJ2-7; the D gene is perhaps TRBD2, from 5 matching bases. The TCR originated in a woman aged 18-29 years in good health. CDR3 region: CASSPRTGNLGEQYF. The base sequence is TGTGCCAGCAGTCCTCGGACGGGGAACTTGGGAGAGCAGTACTTC.